This T cell receptor (beta chain) was profiled in a study of sequential checkpoint blockade in melanoma. In the study overall: Patients were randomized 1:1 to nivolumab-then-ipilimumab or ipilimumab-then-nivolumab first-line.

The sample's treatment: randomized to nivolumab then ipilimumab (arm A) or the reverse (arm B). Sequencing was performed with immunoSEQ multiplex PCR; in TCRdb, only in-frame clones are kept and a portion is missing. The sample includes about 27,000 clones, roughly 80% of them seen just once. CDR3 length: 14 amino acids. The V gene's germline CDR1 is MNHNY and CDR2 SVGAGI (reference sequence). This clone was counted between two and nine times. Compared with germline, one end of the junction differs, possibly owing to a read error. This TCR came from a human donor with melanoma. The chain couples TRBV6-6 to TRBJ2-5; 8 bases agree with TRBD2. The sample here was CD8+ T cells sorted from blood (inferred from file names), taken from a patient given nivolumab and ipilimumab in sequence. CDR3 sequence: CACSGSGGLETQYF. CDR3 DNA sequence: TGTGCCTGCAGTGGAAGCGGGGGCCTAGAGACCCAGTACTTC.